The 25 T cell receptor beta chains given below trace back to one sample, sequenced in a study of shared clonotypes between healthy human individuals. CD45RO negativity and positive selection for CCR7 defined naive CD8 cells, a population that excluded terminally differentiated effector memory CD45RA+ cells. Produced via immunoSEQ multiplex PCR; TCRdb's table is partial and in-frame only. The sample contains around 2,000,000 clones, approximately 94% of which appear only once. The sequencing sample was made of naive CD8+ T cells sorted from blood. These receptors all stem from a man younger than 30 in good health.

The CDR3 DNA reads as TGCGCCAGCAGTTTCCAGGGGGCAGGCAATGAGCAGTTCTTC. It translates to CASSFQGAGNEQFF. This chain joins TRBV10-2 and TRBJ2-1, with 8 bases lining up with TRBD1. The CDR3 runs to 14 residues. The germline gives CDR1 WSHSY, CDR2 SAAADI. Unmatched junction bases numbered 6, after V lost 5 bases and J lost 6 bases.

Remarks on this clone: Distinct nucleotide sequences in the sample also encode this CDR3. The CDR3 is CSVDGGVYGYTF. The CDR3 nucleotides are TGCAGCGTTGACGGGGGAGTCTATGGCTACACCTTC. The chain recombines TRBV29-1 with TRBJ1-2, with D possibly being TRBD1 (5 bases). Germline V CDR1 and CDR2: SQVTM, ANQGSEA. Trimming left V 3 bases short and J 4 bases short, with 9 bases between. This CDR3 is 12 amino acids long.

The chain combines TRBV7-9 with TRBJ2-5; TRBD2 agrees at 10 bases. The germline V gene has CDR1 SEHNR and CDR2 FQNEAQ (reference sequence). V lost 1 base to trimming and J lost 4 bases; unmatched junction nucleotides: 6. The CDR3 loop spans 16 amino acids. In DNA, the CDR3 is TGTGCCAGCAGCTTAGGGCCTAGCGGGAGTACAGAGACCCAGTACTTC. Protein sequence: CASSLGPSGSTETQYF. The full variable domain, completed using reference TRBV7-9 and TRBJ2-5, is DTGVSQNPRHKITKRGQNVTFRCDPISEHNRLYWYRQTLGQGPEFLTYFQNEAQLEKSRLLSDRFSAERPKGSFSTLEIQRTEQGDSAMYLCASSLGPSGSTETQYFGPGTRLLVL.

The sample holds a few counts of this clone. The chain joins TRBV9 to TRBJ2-2; D gene unclear. The V end was cut by 3 bases, the J end by 0 bases, with 9 bases between. The length of the CDR3 is 15 residues. Germline V CDR1 and CDR2: SGDLS, YYNGEE. The CDR3 bases are TGTGCCAGCAGCGGTTATTACTCGAACACCGGGGAGCTGTTTTTT. This encodes CASSGYYSNTGELFF.

J is TRBJ1-5 and V is TRBV27; D is perhaps TRBD1 (5 bases). Looked up from germline, CDR1 is MNHEY and CDR2 is SMNVEV (reference sequence). The CDR3 spans 16 residues. Between the trimmed V and J ends, which lost 5 bases and 0 bases, there was a span of 14 bases. CDR3: CASSGGGPSSNQPQHF. As DNA, the CDR3 is TGTGCCAGCAGTGGGGGGGGACCCAGTAGCAATCAGCCCCAGCATTTT.

The V call is TRBV7-9, the J call TRBJ2-7, with TRBD2 as a possible D gene (7 bases). Germline V CDR1 and CDR2: SEHNR, FQNEAQ (reference sequence). CDR3 length: 16 residues. The V end lost 1 base, the J end lost 0 bases, and 13 bases lay between the germline ends. CDR3 region: CASSLGRGAFSYEQYF. DNA for the CDR3: TGTGCCAGCAGCTTAGGACGGGGGGCTTTCTCCTACGAGCAGTACTTC.

The chain carries TRBV30 and TRBJ2-5; 12 nucleotides align to TRBD2. The V gene end was trimmed by 0 bases and the J gene end by 2 bases; junction bases not matched to a gene: 7. This CDR3 contains 17 residues. Germline V gives CDR1 GTSNPN, CDR2 SVGIG (reference sequence). CDR3 coding DNA: TGTGCCTGGAGTGTTCGGGATGGACTAGCGGGGCAAGAGACCCAGTACTTC. Protein product: CAWSVRDGLAGQETQYF.

The CDR3 nucleotides are TGTGCCACCAGCAGAGATCATTTCCGCGGCCTCGACGGCTACACCTTC. Translated: CATSRDHFRGLDGYTF. The chain carries TRBV15 and TRBJ1-2, with unresolved D. This CDR3 region has 16 residues. V was pared by 0 bases and J by 8 bases, with 19 bases between. Germline assignment: CDR1 LNHNV and CDR2 YYDKDF (reference sequence).

V is TRBV4-2 and J is TRBJ2-1; 13 bases line up with TRBD2. The J segment lost 7 bases and the V segment lost 3 bases, leaving 6 bases of the junction unmatched. The CDR3 is 16 amino acids. Germline V gene data show CDR1 as LGHNA and CDR2 as YNFKEQ. For the CDR3, the DNA is TGTGCCAGCAGCCAGGAACTAGCGGGGGGGCAGAATGAGCAGTTCTTC. Translated, it gives CASSQELAGGQNEQFF.

The chain has TRBV6-6 and TRBJ2-7, with D perhaps matching TRBD1 (6 bases). Per germline, CDR1 MNHNY and CDR2 SVGAGI (reference sequence). Trimming left V 5 bases short and J 2 bases short, with 10 bases between. The CDR3 has 13 residues. This CDR3 is CASSRTDPYEQYF. Written as DNA, the CDR3 is TGTGCCAGCAGTAGGACAGACCCCTACGAGCAGTACTTC.

The chain recombines TRBV6-1 with TRBJ2-7; no clear D. Trimming shortened V by 2 bases and J by 7 bases, and 9 bases separated the two germline ends. The CDR3 is 12 amino acids. Germline CDR1 is MNHNS and CDR2 is SASEGT. The CDR3: CASSEFLGEQYF. CDR3 coding DNA: TGTGCCAGCAGTGAATTTCTGGGAGAGCAGTACTTC.

V gene TRBV2 combines with J gene TRBJ2-3; maybe TRBD1 (6 bases). The CDR3 has 15 residues. With 3 bases removed from V and 0 bases from J, the gap between germline ends came to 10 bases. Germline V lookup: CDR1 SNHLY, CDR2 FYNNEI. CDR3 bases: TGTGCCAGCAGTGACGAGGGGGTGAGCACAGATACGCAGTATTTT. Translating gives CASSDEGVSTDTQYF.

The V gene is TRBV5-5, the J gene TRBJ1-5; 9 bases fit TRBD1. The J segment lost 4 bases and the V segment lost 0 bases, leaving 2 bases of the junction unmatched. Germline lookup yields CDR1 SGHKS and CDR2 YYEKEE (reference sequence). The CDR3 is 15 amino acids. CDR3 region: CASSLDRGQNQPQHF. The DNA for the CDR3 is TGTGCCAGCAGCTTGGACAGGGGGCAGAATCAGCCCCAGCATTTT.

As concerns this clone: Other nucleotide sequences from this sample produce the same CDR3. V usage is TRBV6-5 and J usage is TRBJ2-7; D possibly corresponds to TRBD1 (6 bases). Looked up from germline, CDR1 is MNHEY and CDR2 is SVGAGI. CDR3 size: 13 residues. Trimming removed 6 bases from V and 2 bases from J, with 11 bases in between. CDR3 amino acids: CASSLDRTYEQYF. The CDR3, as DNA: TGTGCCAGCAGCTTGGACAGAACCTACGAGCAGTACTTC.

The rearrangement joins TRBV19 to TRBJ2-2; possible D gene TRBD1, 6 bases. Germline CDR1 is LNHDA and CDR2 is SQIVND (reference sequence). The CDR3 runs to 15 residues. Trimming pared 5 bases from V and 3 bases from J, leaving 13 bases between. The CDR3 DNA reads TGTGCCAGTAGTGCAGGGGTTTTCGACACCGGGGAGCTGTTTTTT. Translating it yields CASSAGVFDTGELFF.

The J gene is TRBJ1-2, the V gene TRBV30, with D unclear. This CDR3 is 14 amino acids long. The V end was cut by 1 base, the J end by 4 bases, with 13 bases between. Per the germline V gene, CDR1 is GTSNPN and CDR2 is SVGIG (reference sequence). The CDR3 DNA follows: TGTGCCTGGAGTGCCCTACCAGGATCCTATGGCTACACCTTC. It specifies CAWSALPGSYGYTF.

The chain joins TRBV6-5 to TRBJ2-2; 8 bases match TRBD2. The CDR3 length is 15 residues. Germline CDR1 MNHEY, CDR2 SVGAGI. V lost 5 bases, J lost 0 bases, and 2 bases stayed unmatched. The CDR3 spells CASSRAGANTGELFF. CDR3 in DNA: TGTGCCAGCAGTCGAGCGGGAGCGAACACCGGGGAGCTGTTTTTT.

The chain has TRBV6-1 and TRBJ1-1; unclear D gene. The ends were cut back, 3 bases at V and 0 bases at J, with 11 bases in the middle. The CDR3 consists of 15 residues. Germline V lookup: CDR1 MNHNS, CDR2 SASEGT. The CDR3 spells CASSERVGLNTEAFF. The DNA of the CDR3 is TGTGCCAGCAGTGAGAGGGTCGGACTGAACACTGAAGCTTTCTTT.

The chain is built from TRBV7-2 and TRBJ1-2; the match to TRBD1 covers 10 bases. The CDR3 runs 16 residues. From germline, CDR1 is SGHTA and CDR2 FQGNSA. After removal of 4 bases from V and 1 base from J, the junction contained 6 bases not matched to a gene. The CDR3 loop is CASSSDRGGYNYGYTF. The CDR3, as DNA: TGTGCCAGCAGCTCGGACAGGGGGGGTTATAACTATGGCTACACCTTC.

V and J are TRBV7-6 and TRBJ2-7; 7 bases are a match to TRBD1. Germline V gene sequence: CDR1 SGHVS, CDR2 FNYEAQ. There are 14 residues in the CDR3. V gave up 5 bases and J gave up 6 bases; unmatched junction bases: 10. For the CDR3, the DNA is TGTGCCAGCAGCGAACTTACCACAGGGGCCGAGCAGTACTTC. Translated, it gives CASSELTTGAEQYF. Complete variable domain (other parts from reference TRBV7-6 and TRBJ2-7): GAGVSQSPRYKVTKRGQDVALRCDPISGHVSLYWYRQALGQGPEFLTYFNYEAQQDKSGLPNDRFSAERPEGSISTLTIQRTEQRDSAMYRCASSELTTGAEQYFGPGTRLTVT.

The rearrangement joins TRBV28 to TRBJ2-1; 8 nucleotides align to TRBD2. The CDR3 is 16 residues long. The V gene end was trimmed by 8 bases and the J gene end by 0 bases; junction bases not matched to a gene: 9. CDR1 and CDR2 (germline): MDHEN, SYDVKM. In nucleotides, the CDR3 is TGTGCCAGCCTTTCCGCTGCGGGGGGCTCCTACAATGAGCAGTTCTTC. It codes for CASLSAAGGSYNEQFF.

The chain couples TRBV7-9 to TRBJ2-3, with TRBD1 matching 10 bases. The CDR3 extends over 15 amino acids. V gave up 4 bases and J gave up 7 bases; unmatched junction bases: 8. Germline loops: CDR1 SEHNR, CDR2 FQNEAQ (reference sequence). The CDR3 DNA sequence: TGTGCCAGCAGCTCGCCCCGGGACAGGGGTTATACGCAGTATTTT. Its protein product is CASSSPRDRGYTQYF.

V gene TRBV27 combines with J gene TRBJ2-2; either TRBD1 or TRBD2 may supply D (5 bases each). V lost 2 bases and J 6 bases, leaving 13 bases between the germline ends. Germline V gene sequence: CDR1 MNHEY, CDR2 SMNVEV (reference sequence). This CDR3 region has 15 residues. The CDR3 loop is CASSLGGEGPGELFF. The CDR3 DNA follows: TGTGCCAGCAGTTTAGGGGGAGAGGGACCCGGGGAGCTGTTTTTT.

V is TRBV7-9 and J is TRBJ2-3, with D possibly matching TRBD2 (5 bases). Per the germline V gene, CDR1 is SEHNR and CDR2 is FQNEAQ (reference sequence). The CDR3 extends over 12 amino acids. Trimming shortened V by 5 bases and J by 5 bases, and 8 bases separated the two germline ends. For the CDR3, the DNA is TGTGCCAGCAGCGCCGGACTAGATACGCAGTATTTT. Protein sequence: CASSAGLDTQYF.

Details on this clone: The same CDR3 is also encoded by other DNA sequences in this sample. The V gene is TRBV5-6, the J gene TRBJ2-1; D gene ambiguous. Germline CDR1 SGHDT, CDR2 YYEEEE. CDR3 length: 15 amino acids. Trimming removed 0 bases from V and 2 bases from J, with 9 bases in between. DNA for the CDR3: TGTGCCAGCAGCTTGGGAGGTGGCACCTACAATGAGCAGTTCTTC. Its translation is CASSLGGGTYNEQFF.